This is a list of T cell receptor beta chains from one sample in a study of blood T cell repertoires in COVID-19. The protocol was immunoSEQ multiplex PCR, while the TCRdb copy is restricted to in-frame clones and leaves out a portion. The sample shows about 210,000 clones, approximately 90% of them seen only once. Sequencing was carried out using peripheral blood. These receptors all stem from a young man with acute or convalescent COVID-19. Both conserved end residues are part of each CDR3. The order of the fields is V gene, J gene, clone size, D gene, CDR3 DNA, CDR3 protein. A D gene is named only where the DNA matches it firmly. Size tells how often a clone was seen (once, few, many) or the class of an expanded clone, and some rows leave it out.

TRBV24-1	TRBJ2-5	NA	NA	TGTGCCACCAGTGACCGACAGAGTCAAGAGACCCAGTACTTC	CATSDRQSQETQYF
TRBV30	TRBJ2-7	NA	NA	TGTGCCTGGAGTGGCACAGGGCGGGAGCAGTACTTC	CAWSGTGREQYF
TRBV28	TRBJ2-7	NA	TRBD2	TGTGCCAGCAGTCCCCGTGGACTAGCGGGAGAACAGTACTTC	CASSPRGLAGEQYF
TRBV11-1	TRBJ1-2	NA	TRBD1	TGTGCCAGCAGCCCACATGACAGGGACTATGGCTACACCTTC	CASSPHDRDYGYTF
TRBV12-3/TRBV12-4	TRBJ2-3	NA	NA	TGTGCCAGCAGTTTCACTCGGAGGGATACGCAGTATTTT	CASSFTRRDTQYF
TRBV11-2	TRBJ2-3	once	TRBD2	TGTGCCAGCAGCTTCTACCCAGGGACTAGCGGGCTTAGCACAGATACGCAGTATTTT	CASSFYPGTSGLSTDTQYF
TRBV5-1	TRBJ2-7	NA	NA	TGCGCCAGCAGCTCGGGGGGGACAGGGCGGAGCTCCTACGAGCAGTACTTC	CASSSGGTGRSSYEQYF
TRBV7-9	TRBJ2-1	few	NA	TGTGCCAGCAGCGTAAAGGCCCGGGGGATGGGGGTTGACTACAATGAGCAGTTCTTC	CASSVKARGMGVDYNEQFF
TRBV6-5	TRBJ2-5	NA	NA	TGTGCCAGCGGGGGGGGGCTCCGGGAGACCCAGTACTTC	CASGGGLRETQYF
TRBV5-1	TRBJ2-2	NA	TRBD1	TGCGCCAGCAGCTCACAGGGGGCCTCCGGGGAGCTGTTTTTT	CASSSQGASGELFF
TRBV7-9	TRBJ1-2	NA	NA	TGTGCCAGCAGCCCGCAGGGGTATGACTATGGCTACACCTTC	CASSPQGYDYGYTF
TRBV7-9	TRBJ2-4	NA	NA	TGTGCCAGCAGCACCCGGACAGAAGTAGCCAAAAACATTCAGTACTTC	CASSTRTEVAKNIQYF
TRBV13	TRBJ2-3	NA	NA	TGTGCCAGCAGCTTCAGGGTTCTTGAAGATACGCAGTATTTT	CASSFRVLEDTQYF
TRBV9	TRBJ2-2	NA	TRBD2	TGTGCCAGCAGGCGGGAGGGCACCGGGGAGCTGTTTTTT	CASRREGTGELFF
TRBV15	TRBJ2-1	NA	TRBD1	TGTGCCACCAGCAGAGATTCGACAGGGTGGAATATCGATGAGCAGTTCTTC	CATSRDSTGWNIDEQFF
TRBV3-1/TRBV3-2	TRBJ2-1	NA	NA	TGTGCCAGCAGCCGTGAAGGGGATACATACAATGAGCAGTTCTTC	CASSREGDTYNEQFF
TRBV6-1	TRBJ2-2	NA	TRBD2	TGTGCCAGCAGTGACGGCACTAGCGGGATCGGGGAGCTGTTTTTT	CASSDGTSGIGELFF
TRBV19	TRBJ1-5	NA	TRBD1	TGTGCCAGTAGTATATTCAGGGGGCCGGCTCAGCCCCAGCATTTT	CASSIFRGPAQPQHF
TRBV28	TRBJ2-2	NA	NA	TGTGCCAGCAGTTTACGACTAGGAGTCACCGGGGAGCTGTTTTTT	CASSLRLGVTGELFF
TRBV7-2	TRBJ2-3	NA	TRBD2	TGTGCCAGCAGCTTAGGTTCGTCGGGAGGAGCGGGGGGTTATACGCAGTATTTT	CASSLGSSGGAGGYTQYF
TRBV6-2/TRBV6-3	TRBJ1-1	NA	NA	TGTGCCAGCAGTTACGGGCAGCCAAACACTGAAGCTTTCTTT	CASSYGQPNTEAFF
TRBV5-1	TRBJ2-5	NA	TRBD2	TGCGCCAGCAGCTTGGCTGGCGGGAGAGTCGTAGAGACCCAGTACTTC	CASSLAGGRVVETQYF
TRBV7-8	TRBJ2-3	NA	NA	TGTGCCAGCAGCTTTTCACGAAGGGGGAGACGCACAGATACGCAGTATTTT	CASSFSRRGRRTDTQYF
TRBV20-1	TRBJ1-2	NA	TRBD1	TGCAGTGCTAGTCAGGGACAGGGCTATTATGGCTACACCTTC	CSASQGQGYYGYTF
TRBV28	TRBJ2-5	NA	NA	TGTGCCAGCAGTTCCCCTACATCGCCGACAGGTGGGAAGACCCAGTACTTC	CASSSPTSPTGGKTQYF
TRBV7-2	TRBJ1-2	NA	NA	TGTGCCAGCAGCTTAAGTCAGAACTATGGCTACACCTTC	CASSLSQNYGYTF
TRBV11-2	TRBJ2-5	NA	TRBD2	TGTGCCAGCAGCCCTGGGACTAGCGGGAGGTTCCAAGAGACCCAGTACTTC	CASSPGTSGRFQETQYF
TRBV7-3	TRBJ2-1	once	TRBD2	TGTGCCAGCAGCCGGAATGCGGGGGGTGGGCCCAATGAGCAGTTCTTC	CASSRNAGGGPNEQFF
TRBV11-2	TRBJ2-7	NA	NA	TGTGCCAGCAGCTTGGGTGGGAGCTCCTACGAGCAGTACTTC	CASSLGGSSYEQYF
TRBV4-1	TRBJ2-1	NA	TRBD2	TGCGCCAGCAGCCAAGAGCTAGCGGGCTACAATGAGCAGTTCTTC	CASSQELAGYNEQFF
TRBV5-5	TRBJ1-5	NA	NA	TGTGCCAGCAGCTTGGTCAGGGGCCAGCCCCAGCATTTT	CASSLVRGQPQHF
TRBV10-3	TRBJ2-3	once	TRBD2	TGTGCCATCAGGGGGAGCGGGGGCACAGATACGCAGTATTTT	CAIRGSGGTDTQYF
TRBV6-5	TRBJ1-6	NA	TRBD1	TGTGCCAGCGCCCGGGACAGGGATTCACCCCTCCACTTT	CASARDRDSPLHF
TRBV7-3	TRBJ2-2	once	TRBD1	TGTGCCAGCAGAACAGGGGAGACCGGGGAGCTGTTTTTT	CASRTGETGELFF
TRBV18	TRBJ2-7	NA	NA	TGTGCCAGCTCCCCCCCCCTCGGCGAGCAGTACTTC	CASSPPLGEQYF
TRBV28	TRBJ1-1	NA	TRBD1	TGTGCCAGCAGTTCACAGGGGGCGCTCGCTGAAGCTTTCTTT	CASSSQGALAEAFF
TRBV28	TRBJ1-4	NA	NA	TGTGCCAGCAGTTTTGGGGGGTTAAATGAAAAACTGTTTTTT	CASSFGGLNEKLFF
TRBV19	TRBJ1-5	NA	NA	TGTGCCAGTAGTCGGGGTTTAGGCCGCGGATCCAATCAGCCCCAGCATTTT	CASSRGLGRGSNQPQHF
TRBV5-1	TRBJ1-2	few	NA	TGCGCCAGCCGACCTGTGGGGGCGCAGGATGGCTACACCTTC	CASRPVGAQDGYTF
TRBV7-3	TRBJ2-1	NA	TRBD1	TGTGCCAGCAGTTCCGGGACAGGGACCTACAATGAGCAGTTCTTC	CASSSGTGTYNEQFF
TRBV5-1	TRBJ2-7	NA	TRBD1	TGCGCCAGCGGCAGGGGGCCCACTGATTCCTACGAGCAGTACTTC	CASGRGPTDSYEQYF
TRBV6-1	TRBJ2-1	once	NA	TGTGCCAGCAGTGAAGTGCGGGGGCCCCCAGGTGAGCAGTTCTTC	CASSEVRGPPGEQFF
TRBV28	TRBJ1-5	NA	NA	TGTGCCAGCAGAACAGCTCTGGGAGGCAATCAGCCCCAGCATTTT	CASRTALGGNQPQHF
TRBV13	TRBJ2-2	NA	TRBD2	TGTGCCAGCAGCTTAGGACCTAGCGGGGGGAGGGAGGAGCTGTTTTTT	CASSLGPSGGREELFF
TRBV25-1	TRBJ1-3	NA	NA	TGTGCCAGCAGTGGCGGGGCCAGTCTGTTCTCTGGAAACACCATATATTTT	CASSGGASLFSGNTIYF
TRBV11-2	TRBJ1-1	NA	TRBD1	TGTGCCAGCAGCCAGCAAGGACAGGTCGGCACTGAAGCTTTCTTT	CASSQQGQVGTEAFF
TRBV29-1	TRBJ1-2	NA	TRBD1	TGCAGCGTTGAAGAAGGGACAGGGAGGTATGGCTACACCTTC	CSVEEGTGRYGYTF
TRBV24-1	TRBJ2-1	NA	TRBD2	TGTGCCACCAGTGACGGGGGACTAGCGGGAGTTTTCGGGCAGTTCTTC	CATSDGGLAGVFGQFF
TRBV7-2	TRBJ2-3	NA	NA	TGTGCCAGCAGCTTACTTCGTCGGTCTAGCACAGATACGCAGTATTTT	CASSLLRRSSTDTQYF
TRBV28	TRBJ1-4	NA	NA	TGTGCCAGCGGGTACAGGGATGGCGGGGAAAAACTGTTTTTT	CASGYRDGGEKLFF
TRBV7-9	TRBJ1-6	NA	TRBD1	TGTGCCAGCAGCTTAGGGACAGGCCCGAATTCACCCCTCCACTTT	CASSLGTGPNSPLHF
TRBV5-1	TRBJ1-2	NA	NA	TGCGCCAGCAGCTTGGCCGGACTTACTAACTATGGCTACACCTTC	CASSLAGLTNYGYTF
TRBV18	TRBJ1-5	NA	NA	TGTGCCAGCTCACCACTAGGACAGAATAGCAATCAGCCCCAGCATTTT	CASSPLGQNSNQPQHF
TRBV14	TRBJ2-1	NA	NA	TGTGCCAGCAGCCGAGACAATGAGCAGTTCTTC	CASSRDNEQFF